This paragraph covers one T cell receptor beta chain sequence. This sample was included in a study of blood T cell repertoires in COVID-19. Study summary: Samples taken during acute and convalescent COVID-19 were collected in the United States, Italy and Spain. PBMCs, B-cell-depleted T cells, or T cells were the source of the cDNA or gDNA that made up the material.

The length of the CDR3 is 15 residues. V lost 6 bases to trimming and J lost 2 bases; unmatched junction nucleotides: 10. Germline V gene sequence: CDR1 MNHNY, CDR2 SVGAGI (reference sequence). In the original processing: Nucleated cell number was recorded as an estimate derived from reference gene primer amplification. Profiling relied on immunoSEQ multiplex PCR, and the TCRdb table lists in-frame clones only, not all of them. That table is the source of V, J and clone size, and D and trimming were worked out from the DNA. The table records roughly 90,000 clones, 80% of them present only once. The J gene is TRBJ2-7, the V gene TRBV6-6, with 7 bases fitting TRBD1. The sample taken for sequencing was peripheral blood. The receptor was derived from a woman at least 80 years old with active or convalescent COVID-19. CDR3 in amino acids: CASRPSDRLTYEQYF. The CDR3 bases are TGTGCCAGCAGGCCCTCGGACAGGCTCACCTACGAGCAGTACTTC.